This T cell receptor beta chain came from a study of identical twins. Points from the study as a whole: Excess sharing between twins was weaker in beta out-of-frame sequences. Some out-of-frame alpha sequences were shared by twins, and these showed excess low generation probability. The more abundant beta clonotypes in cord blood had fewer insertions, and memory repertoires did not show this.

Everyone who donated was a healthy Caucasian. As to this clonotype: Its cognate antigen is unknown.

TCRdb used MiXCR to reprocess the 5' RACE reads, holding one entry per CDR3 protein. This table has under 900,000 distinct CDR3 sequences, 15% to 20% appearing once. The CDR3 extends over 16 amino acids. Germline V gene lookup returns CDR1 LGHNA and CDR2 YSLEER. Trimming left V 2 bases short and J 7 bases short, with 18 bases between. A further study also used this sample, focusing on T cells expressing NK-cell markers.

The clonotype was recovered from a woman between 18 and 29 years old in good health. The chain employs TRBV4-3 and TRBJ2-1; D is undetermined. Sequenced input: PBMCs. CDR3 in DNA: TGCGCCAGCAGCCAAAATGCCGTAATTGGTACGAATGAGCAGTTCTTC. Translating it yields CASSQNAVIGTNEQFF.